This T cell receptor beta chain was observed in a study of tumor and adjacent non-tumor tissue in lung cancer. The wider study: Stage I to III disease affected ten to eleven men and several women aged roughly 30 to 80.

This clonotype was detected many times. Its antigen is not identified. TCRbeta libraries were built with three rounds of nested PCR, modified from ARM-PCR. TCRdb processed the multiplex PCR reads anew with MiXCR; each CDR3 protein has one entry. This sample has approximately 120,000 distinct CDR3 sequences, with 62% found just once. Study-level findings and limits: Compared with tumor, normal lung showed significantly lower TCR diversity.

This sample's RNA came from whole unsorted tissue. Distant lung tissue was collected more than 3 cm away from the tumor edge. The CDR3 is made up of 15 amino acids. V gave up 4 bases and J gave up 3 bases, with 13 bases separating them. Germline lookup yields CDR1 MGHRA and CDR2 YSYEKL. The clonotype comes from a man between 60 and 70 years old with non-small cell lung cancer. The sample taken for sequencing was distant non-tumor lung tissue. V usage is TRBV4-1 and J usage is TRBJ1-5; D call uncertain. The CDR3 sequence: CASSLDLGSNQPQHF. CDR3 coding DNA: TGCGCCAGCAGCCTAGACCTCGGATCCAATCAGCCCCAGCATTTT.